The rows below give T cell receptor beta chains drawn from one sample of a study of shared clonotypes between healthy human individuals. Profiled with immunoSEQ multiplex PCR; TCRdb holds only in-frame clones, not every one. The data show around 1.1 million clones, with more than 75% seen just once and 0.6% to 0.7% held by the top ten. The sequencing input was memory CD4+ T cells from PBMCs. The receptor set was obtained from a man aged 18 to 35 in good health. Some clones in this sample may be carry-over from other donors' samples. Both conserved end residues are part of each CDR3. The order of the fields is D gene, V gene, clone size, J gene, CDR3 protein, CDR3 DNA. D genes are given only for firm matches. For some rows the clone size is stated as once, few or many, or as a class when expanded; others skip it.

NA,TRBV27,NA,TRBJ2-3,CASSFESTDTQYF,TGTGCCAGCAGTTTCGAAAGCACAGATACGCAGTATTTT
NA,TRBV9,NA,TRBJ1-5,CASSVGTGDQPQHF,TGTGCCAGCAGCGTAGGGACCGGTGATCAGCCCCAGCATTTT
TRBD1,TRBV11-3,once,TRBJ1-3,CASSPRTGSYLSSGNTIYF,TGTGCCAGCAGCCCTCGGACAGGGTCCTACCTCAGCTCTGGAAACACCATATATTTT
NA,TRBV5-1,NA,TRBJ1-4,CASSPRGNEKLFF,TGCGCCAGCAGCCCGAGGGGTAATGAAAAACTGTTTTTT
NA,TRBV7-2,NA,TRBJ1-4,CASSQEGGGSEKLFF,TGTGCCAGCAGCCAAGAGGGGGGGGGAAGTGAAAAACTGTTTTTT
TRBD2,TRBV4-2,NA,TRBJ2-3,CASSRRLAGGKEGTDTQYF,TGTGCCAGCAGCCGCCGACTAGCGGGAGGGAAGGAAGGGACAGATACGCAGTATTTT
NA,TRBV5-4,NA,TRBJ2-4,CASREGRGNIQYF,TGTGCCAGCCGCGAAGGTCGGGGAAACATTCAGTACTTC
NA,TRBV7-2,NA,TRBJ2-2,CASSNYPRATGELFF,TGTGCCAGCAGCAACTACCCTAGGGCCACCGGGGAGCTGTTTTTT
TRBD2,TRBV7-3,NA,TRBJ2-1,CASSRVAGGPGGEQFF,TGTGCCAGCAGCCGGGTAGCGGGAGGGCCCGGGGGTGAGCAGTTCTTC
TRBD2,TRBV5-1,NA,TRBJ2-7,CASSLEPSGGPYSYEQYF,TGCGCCAGCAGCTTGGAACCTAGCGGGGGCCCCTACTCCTACGAGCAGTACTTC
NA,TRBV6-5,NA,TRBJ1-3,CASSYTPGSGNTIYF,TGTGCCAGCAGTTACACCCCAGGGTCGGGGAACACCATATATTTT
NA,TRBV27,NA,TRBJ2-1,CASRTGTLANEQFF,TGTGCCAGCAGAACCGGGACTTTAGCGAATGAGCAGTTCTTC
NA,TRBV30,once,TRBJ1-2,CAWNRDGYYGYTF,TGTGCCTGGAACCGGGACGGCTACTATGGCTACACCTTC
TRBD2,TRBV7-8,NA,TRBJ2-3,CASSSRLAGTDTQYF,TGTGCCAGCAGTTCCCGACTAGCGGGCACAGATACGCAGTATTTT
NA,TRBV10-3,NA,TRBJ1-1,CAISESDGRDTEAFF,TGTGCCATCAGTGAATCGGACGGACGAGACACTGAAGCTTTCTTT
NA,TRBV6-1,NA,TRBJ2-1,CASKYLYNEQFF,TGTGCCAGCAAGTATTTATACAATGAGCAGTTCTTC
TRBD2,TRBV7-2,NA,TRBJ2-1,CASSLGSGTSLNEQFF,TGTGCCAGCAGCTTAGGGTCCGGGACTAGCCTCAATGAGCAGTTCTTC
NA,TRBV10-3,NA,TRBJ2-7,CAISEVRASYEQYF,TGTGCCATCAGTGAGGTCAGGGCGTCCTACGAGCAGTACTTC
NA,TRBV5-5,NA,TRBJ1-2,CASSLLGGYGYTF,TGTGCCAGCAGCTTGTTGGGAGGCTACGGCTACACCTTC
TRBD2,TRBV11-2,NA,TRBJ2-3,CASSSYRLAGDPDTQYF,TGTGCCAGCAGCTCGTATCGACTAGCGGGAGACCCAGATACGCAGTATTTT
NA,TRBV30,NA,TRBJ1-1,CAWSEKSLRTEAFF,TGTGCCTGGAGTGAGAAGTCGTTACGCACTGAAGCTTTCTTT
NA,TRBV15,NA,TRBJ2-5,CATSRDQETQYF,TGTGCCACCAGCAGAGACCAAGAGACCCAGTACTTC
NA,TRBV11-1,NA,TRBJ2-7,CASSRRETNSYEQYF,TGTGCCAGCAGCCGACGTGAGACTAACTCCTACGAGCAGTACTTC
NA,TRBV6-5,NA,TRBJ2-7,CAGGPDFSYEQYF,TGTGCCGGAGGGCCCGATTTCTCCTACGAGCAGTACTTC
NA,TRBV21-1,NA,TRBJ2-7,CASSTGLAGEQYF,TGTGCCAGCAGCACAGGACTAGCGGGCGAGCAGTACTTC
NA,TRBV10-1,once,TRBJ1-5,CASSEWDIYSNQPQHF,TGCGCCAGCAGTGAGTGGGACATTTATAGCAATCAGCCCCAGCATTTT
NA,TRBV28,NA,TRBJ1-5,CASSLLTFQGLRGNQPQHF,TGTGCCAGCAGTTTACTGACTTTTCAGGGACTAAGGGGCAATCAGCCCCAGCATTTT
NA,TRBV28,NA,TRBJ2-2,CASRTGRRDTGELFF,TGTGCCAGCAGGACCGGGAGACGGGACACCGGGGAGCTGTTTTTT
NA,TRBV18,many,TRBJ2-7,CASSPAGGDYEQYF,TGTGCCAGCTCACCAGCAGGGGGGGACTACGAGCAGTACTTC
NA,TRBV28,NA,TRBJ2-6,CASSKTRSGANVLTF,TGTGCCAGCAGTAAAACTAGGTCTGGGGCCAACGTCCTGACTTTC
NA,TRBV29-1,NA,TRBJ1-2,CSVEVAYGYTF,TGCAGCGTTGAAGTGGCATATGGCTACACCTTC
TRBD1,TRBV7-9,NA,TRBJ2-2,CASRPGTGGTGELFF,TGTGCCAGCAGACCCGGGACAGGGGGAACCGGGGAGCTGTTTTTT
NA,TRBV19,NA,TRBJ1-2,CASTEDIQRDYGYTF,TGTGCCAGTACAGAGGACATCCAAAGGGACTATGGCTACACCTTC
NA,TRBV6-1,NA,TRBJ2-1,CASYTGFNYNEQFF,TGTGCCAGCTACACAGGTTTCAATTACAATGAGCAGTTCTTC
NA,TRBV28,NA,TRBJ2-2,CASSLLVNTGELFF,TGTGCCAGCAGTTTATTGGTAAACACCGGGGAGCTGTTTTTT
NA,TRBV10-3,NA,TRBJ2-3,CAISEPLSGRADTQYF,TGTGCCATCAGTGAGCCCCTAAGTGGTCGGGCAGATACGCAGTATTTT
NA,TRBV7-3,few,TRBJ2-7,CASSQSPGSKYEQYF,TGTGCCAGCAGCCAGTCCCCGGGCTCTAAATACGAGCAGTACTTC